The next 24 T cell receptor beta chains were all read from a single sample in a study of blood T cells in healthy people across ages. A second roughly 6 to 12 cycle PCR used barcoded and J-beta primers. TCRdb fed the 5' RACE reads into MiXCR, producing one record per CDR3 protein. Altogether 1.5 million to 2 million distinct CDR3 sequences are present, about two fifths being singletons, with the ten largest covering about 23%. The sequenced sample was blood. Every receptor here comes from a human donor in good health.

This rearrangement joins TRBV7-2 to TRBJ2-7; D may be TRBD1 (6 bases). V gave up 5 bases and J gave up 2 bases, with 16 bases separating them. Germline-derived CDR1 and CDR2 are SGHTA and FQGNSA. The CDR3 runs 15 residues. The CDR3 region has the DNA TGTGCCAGCAGCCTGGCCGGGGACAAGACCTACGAGCAGTACTTC. It yields the protein CASSLAGDKTYEQYF. Full variable domain (rest looked up from reference TRBV7-2 and TRBJ2-7): GAGVSQSPSNKVTEKGKDVELRCDPISGHTALYWYRQSLGQGLEFLIYFQGNSAPDKSGLPSDRFSAERTGGSVSTLTIQRTQQEDSAVYLCASSLAGDKTYEQYFGPGTRLTVT.

Comment on this clonotype: At one end the junction does not follow the germline gene, possibly because of a read error. The genes are TRBV4-3 and TRBJ2-3; TRBD2 matches 11 bases. The CDR3 extends over 16 amino acids. CDR1 and CDR2 from the germline V gene are LGHNA and YSLEER. CDR3 DNA: TGCGCCGGCAGCCGCGGGACTAGCGGATACCCAGATACGCAGTATTTT. Its protein is CAGSRGTSGYPDTQYF.

In nucleotides, the CDR3 is TGTGCCAGCCGGGACTCGCTTGAAGAGACCCAGTACTTC. Amino acids: CASRDSLEETQYF. The V gene is TRBV12-3 or TRBV12-4, the J gene TRBJ2-5; a possible D gene is TRBD2 (6 bases). This CDR3 region has 13 residues. Trimming took 8 bases from V and 3 from J, leaving 13 bases between them.

The chain uses TRBV29-1 and TRBJ2-5, with D perhaps matching TRBD1 (6 bases). Germline V gene sequence: CDR1 SQVTM, CDR2 ANQGSEA. The CDR3 runs to 12 residues. The V end was cut by 6 bases, the J end by 5 bases, with 13 bases between. CDR3: CSVKQGGETQYF. For the CDR3, the DNA is TGCAGCGTAAAACAGGGCGGGGAGACCCAGTACTTC.

The chain uses TRBV5-1 and TRBJ2-3; unclear D gene. The germline gives CDR1 SGHRS, CDR2 YFSETQ. The CDR3 is made up of 16 amino acids. Trimming pared 4 bases from V and 1 base from J, leaving 16 bases between. The CDR3 DNA reads TGCGCCAGCAGCGCCAGGCAAGGGCTTTGCACAGATACGCAGTATTTT. Amino acid sequence: CASSARQGLCTDTQYF.

This clonotype was recorded many times. The chain links TRBV29-1 to TRBJ2-4, with 8 bases matching TRBD1. The J call may be faulty, since TRBJ2-7 better matches the DNA end. CDR3 length: 14 residues. CDR1 is SQVTM, CDR2 ANQGSEA, per germline. CDR3 sequence reads: CSVGASGGVYEQYF. As DNA, the CDR3 is TGCAGCGTTGGGGCTTCAGGGGGCGTATACGAGCAGTACTTC.

The J gene is TRBJ1-1, the V gene TRBV20-1; D call uncertain. This CDR3 has 11 residues. Germline V gene data show CDR1 as DFQATT and CDR2 as SNEGSKA (reference sequence). V gave up 5 bases and J gave up 7 bases, with 11 bases separating them. CDR3 sequence reads: CSAPRSFEAFF. CDR3 DNA sequence: TGCAGTGCTCCGCGTTCTTTTGAAGCTTTCTTT.

V is TRBV3-1 and J is TRBJ1-4, with D perhaps TRBD1 (5 bases). In germline, CDR1 is LGHDT, CDR2 YNNKEL (reference sequence). CDR3 length equals 16 residues. V lost 2 bases and J 8 bases, leaving 18 bases between the germline ends. This CDR3 is CASSQLLAGLEEKLFF. Written as DNA, the CDR3 is TGTGCCAGCAGCCAACTTTTGGCGGGGCTGGAAGAAAAACTGTTTTTT.

The chain recombines TRBV18 with TRBJ1-1; D ambiguous. The CDR3 runs 13 residues. Trimming removed 0 bases at V and 3 bases at J, with 5 bases between. CDR1 is KGHSH, CDR2 LQKENI, per germline. DNA of the CDR3: TGTGCCAGCTCACCACCACTTGACACTGAAGCTTTCTTT. Translating gives CASSPPLDTEAFF. Looking up the rest from reference TRBV18 and TRBJ1-1 gives the full variable domain: NAGVMQNPRHLVRRRGQEARLRCSPMKGHSHVYWYRQLPEEGLKFMVYLQKENIIDESGMPKERFSAEFPKEGPSILRIQQVVRGDSAAYFCASSPPLDTEAFFGQGTRLTVV.

This clonotype was counted ten times or more. V usage is TRBV12-3 or TRBV12-4 and J usage is TRBJ2-1; no definite D call. Trimming pared 5 bases from V and 3 bases from J, leaving 8 bases between. There are 13 residues in the CDR3. CDR3 nucleotides: TGTGCCAGCAGTCGTACCGTCTACAATGAGCAGTTCTTC. Translating it yields CASSRTVYNEQFF.

This chain joins TRBV4-3 and TRBJ2-4; 7 bases agree with TRBD2. Near its end, the DNA agrees better with TRBJ2-7, so the J call may be wrong. The CDR3 runs 15 residues. Germline V gene lookup returns CDR1 LGHNA and CDR2 YSLEER. The CDR3 region has the DNA TGCGCCAGCAGCCAAGATGGGGGGGAGTACTACGAGCAGTACTTC. Translating it yields CASSQDGGEYYEQYF.

This sequence joins TRBV28 and TRBJ1-2, with 9 bases matching TRBD1. The germline CDR1 and CDR2 sequences are MDHEN and SYDVKM. The CDR3 totals 14 residues. The V segment lost 6 bases and the J segment 7 bases; nucleotides outside the gene matches: 9. CDR3 DNA: TGTGCCAGCAGGAAATCACAGGGGGCGTCTGGCTACACCTTC. Protein product: CASRKSQGASGYTF.

This clonotype was seen a handful of times. The chain combines TRBV3-1 with TRBJ2-4; no reliable D call. The J call may be faulty, since TRBJ2-5 better matches the DNA end. The germline V gene encodes CDR1 LGHDT and CDR2 YNNKEL (reference sequence). The CDR3 sequence is 15 residues long. This chain's CDR3 is CASSQGPRPEETQYF. CDR3 sequence (DNA): TGTGCCAGCAGCCAAGGTCCCAGACCAGAGGAGACCCAGTACTTC.

This clonotype was recorded many times. The chain uses TRBV6-6 and TRBJ1-2, with D uncertain. V was cut by 0 bases and J by 8 bases, with 10 bases left in between. CDR1 and CDR2 from the germline V gene are MNHNY and SVGAGI (reference sequence). CDR3 length equals 13 residues. CDR3 DNA sequence: TGTGCCAGCAGTTACTCTACAGTTGACGGCTACACCTTC. Its translation: CASSYSTVDGYTF.

The chain uses TRBV12-3 or TRBV12-4 and TRBJ1-2, with a tentative D call TRBD1 (6 bases). The CDR3 length is 12 residues. Trimming removed 6 bases from V and 3 bases from J, with 8 bases in between. CDR3 sequence: CASRKGDYGYTF. The CDR3 nucleotides read TGTGCCAGCAGGAAGGGGGACTATGGCTACACCTTC.

This clonotype was found once. CDR3 DNA sequence: TGTGCCAGCAGCGTAGACGCAGGGGCCTCTGGAAACACCATATATTTT. It yields the protein CASSVDAGASGNTIYF. This chain joins TRBV9 and TRBJ1-3; D is perhaps TRBD1 (6 bases). CDR1 is SGDLS and CDR2 is YYNGEE in the germline V gene. The CDR3 is 16 amino acids. V shed 0 bases and J shed 0 bases, with 10 bases lying between them. The full variable domain, completed using reference TRBV9 and TRBJ1-3, is DSGVTQTPKHLITATGQRVTLRCSPRSGDLSVYWYQQSLDQGLQFLIQYYNGEERAKGNILERFSAQQFPDLHSELNLSSLELGDSALYFCASSVDAGASGNTIYFGEGSWLTVV.

For the CDR3, the DNA is TGTGCCAGCAGTGGGACAGGTAGCAATCAGCCCCAGCATTTT. Its translation is CASSGTGSNQPQHF. The chain joins TRBV6-2 or TRBV6-3 to TRBJ1-5; 8 bases are shared with TRBD1. The junction had 0 bases not matched to a gene; V was cut back by 5 bases and J by 0 bases. From germline, CDR1 is MNHEY and CDR2 SVGEGT. The CDR3 has 14 residues.

This clonotype was seen more than once but under ten times. The chain is built from TRBV11-2 and TRBJ2-7; TRBD2 matches at 7 bases. Germline V CDR1 and CDR2: SGHAT, FQNNGV. Unmatched junction bases numbered 9, after V lost 3 bases and J lost 7 bases. This CDR3 region has 14 residues. The CDR3 region has the DNA TGTGCCAGCAGCTTGAGGCTAGCGGCGGGGGAGCAGTACTTC. Its translation: CASSLRLAAGEQYF. Looking up the rest from reference TRBV11-2 and TRBJ2-7 gives the full variable domain: EAGVAQSPRYKIIEKRQSVAFWCNPISGHATLYWYQQILGQGPKLLIQFQNNGVVDDSQLPKDRFSAERLKGVDSTLKIQPAKLEDSAVYLCASSLRLAAGEQYFGPGTRLTVT.

The CDR3: CASSQLGTPNTEAFF. The CDR3 DNA is TGTGCCAGCAGCCAACTCGGGACACCTAACACTGAAGCTTTCTTT. The genes are TRBV3-1 and TRBJ1-1, with a weak D call TRBD1 (6 bases). CDR3 length: 15 amino acids. Germline CDR1 and CDR2: LGHDT and YNNKEL (reference sequence). V lost 2 bases to trimming and J lost 2 bases, with 12 bases between them.

This clonotype was detected only a few times. This rearrangement joins TRBV12-3 or TRBV12-4 to TRBJ2-7; 9 bases map to TRBD1. The V gene end was trimmed by 8 bases and the J gene end by 0 bases; junction bases not matched to a gene: 5. The CDR3 is made up of 14 amino acids. The CDR3 here is CASSGTGISYEQYF. The CDR3 DNA reads as TGTGCCAGCTCCGGGACAGGGATCTCCTACGAGCAGTACTTC.

This chain connects TRBV12-3 or TRBV12-4 to TRBJ2-3; 10 bases map to TRBD2. The CDR3 sequence is 14 residues long. The V and J ends lost 9 bases and 6 bases, in that order; junction bases with no gene match: 9. The CDR3 DNA sequence: TGTGCCAGTAGCGGGACTAGCGTCTCCGATACGCAGTATTTT. Residues: CASSGTSVSDTQYF.

J is TRBJ2-4 and V is TRBV4-2; TRBD1 matches 8 bases. The closer fit of TRBJ2-7 to the DNA end suggests the J call may be wrong. Germline V gene lookup returns CDR1 LGHNA and CDR2 YNFKEQ. CDR3 length: 16 amino acids. The DNA for the CDR3 is TGTGCCAGCAGCCAGGGAGCGGACAGGGTGGCCTACGAGCAGTACTTC. Translated, it gives CASSQGADRVAYEQYF.

The rearrangement joins TRBV12-3 or TRBV12-4 to TRBJ2-5; tentatively, D is TRBD2 (5 bases). The CDR3 is 14 residues long. V gave up 3 bases and J gave up 5 bases, with 13 bases separating them. CDR3: CASSFWGDKETQYF. The DNA for the CDR3 is TGTGCCAGCAGTTTTTGGGGAGATAAGGAGACCCAGTACTTC.

This clonotype was picked up a small number of times. The chain's CDR3 is CASIPAGTLTNYGYTF. The CDR3 DNA is TGTGCCAGCATTCCGGCCGGGACACTCACTAACTATGGCTACACCTTC. The chain carries TRBV12-3 or TRBV12-4 and TRBJ1-2; weak D call: TRBD1 (6 bases). This CDR3 region has 16 residues. V was cut by 7 bases and J by 0 bases, with 18 bases left in between.